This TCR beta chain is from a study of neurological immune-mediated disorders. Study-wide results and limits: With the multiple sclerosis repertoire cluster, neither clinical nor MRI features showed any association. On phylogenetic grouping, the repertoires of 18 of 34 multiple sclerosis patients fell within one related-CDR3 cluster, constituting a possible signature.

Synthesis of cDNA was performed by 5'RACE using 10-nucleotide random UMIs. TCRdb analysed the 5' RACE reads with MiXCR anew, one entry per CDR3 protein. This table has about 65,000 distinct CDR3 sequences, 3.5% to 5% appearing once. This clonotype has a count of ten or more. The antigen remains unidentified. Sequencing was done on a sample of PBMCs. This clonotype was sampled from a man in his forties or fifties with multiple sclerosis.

The DNA of the CDR3 is TGCGCCAGCAGCTGGGGCGGGGGGACCTACAATGAGCAGTTCTTC. Amino acids: CASSWGGGTYNEQFF. The V and J genes are TRBV5-1 and TRBJ2-1; 8 bases are shared with TRBD2. The germline gives CDR1 SGHRS, CDR2 YFSETQ. With 3 bases clipped from V and 2 bases from J, the junction kept 4 bases outside the gene matches. This CDR3 region has 15 residues.